Listed below are T cell receptor beta chains from one sample, sequenced in a study of T cells in Graves' hyperthyroidism and ophthalmopathy. TCRdb reprocessed the multiplex PCR reads via MiXCR and lists one record per CDR3 protein. The sample gives hundreds of thousands of distinct CDR3 sequences, about 14% of which show up once; roughly a tenth is in the top ten. The sequenced sample consisted of blood. These TCRs come from a woman between 18 and 29 years old with Graves' hyperthyroidism. Each CDR3 is given with its conserved first and last residue. Each record gives: V gene, clone size, D gene, J gene, CDR3 DNA, CDR3 protein. The D gene is left open where the match is weak. Some rows mark clone size as missing; the rest say once, few, many or name a class of expanded clone.

TRBV7-2	-	TRBD1	TRBJ2-7	TGTGCCAGCAGCTCCACAGACAGGGGGAGATCCTACGAGCAGTACTTC	CASSSTDRGRSYEQYF
TRBV5-1	many	-	TRBJ2-1	TGCGCCAGCAGGCCAGGAATCATCGACAATGAGCAGTTCTTC	CASRPGIIDNEQFF
TRBV5-1	many	TRBD1	TRBJ1-5	TGCGCCAGCAGCTTGAGTACAGGGGATCAGCCCCAGCATTTT	CASSLSTGDQPQHF
TRBV19	once	-	TRBJ2-5	TGTGCCAGTAGTCTCCGGGACTCCGGCCCGGATCAAGAGACCCAGTACTTC	CASSLRDSGPDQETQYF
TRBV18	many	TRBD1	TRBJ1-4	TGTGCCAGCTCACCAACAGGGGGAACAACTAATGAAAAACTGTTTTTT	CASSPTGGTTNEKLFF
TRBV7-3	-	TRBD2	TRBJ2-1	TGTGCCAGCAGCTTACGGGAGGCCCCCCCCGATGAGCAGTTCTTC	CASSLREAPPDEQFF
TRBV7-2	-	-	TRBJ2-3	TGTGCCAGCAGCTTAGATCTGGGCCCGGGTTCCAGGGCAGATACGCAGTATTTT	CASSLDLGPGSRADTQYF
TRBV24-1	few	TRBD1	TRBJ2-2	TGTGCCAGTCCCGGGACAGGGAACACCGGGGAGCTGTTTTTT	CASPGTGNTGELFF
TRBV11-2	many	-	TRBJ2-7	TGTGCCAGCAGCTTTCACGGGACTCTGGCCTCCTACGAGCAGTACTTC	CASSFHGTLASYEQYF
TRBV7-2	many	-	TRBJ2-7	TGTGCCAGCAGCTCACAGGAAAAAGGGTACGAGCAGTACTTC	CASSSQEKGYEQYF
TRBV24-1	-	TRBD2	TRBJ2-1	TGTGCCACCAGTGATCACGGACTAGCGGGAGTTGAAGAGCAGTTCTTC	CATSDHGLAGVEEQFF
TRBV20-1	-	TRBD2	TRBJ2-2	TGCAGTGCTAAGAAAAGGTTGGGACTAGCGGGGAACACCGGGGAGCTGTTTTTT	CSAKKRLGLAGNTGELFF
TRBV5-1	few	-	TRBJ2-7	TGCGCCAGCAGCAAGGGGAGTCCAGGCGAGCAGTACTTC	CASSKGSPGEQYF
TRBV29-1	-	-	TRBJ2-7	TGCAGCGTCTGGGTCCGGGGAAGATCCTACGAGCAGTACTTC	CSVWVRGRSYEQYF
TRBV19	few	-	TRBJ2-5	TGTGCCAGTAGAGCAGGGAGGGGGCAAGAGACCCAGTACTTC	CASRAGRGQETQYF
TRBV4-3	-	TRBD1	TRBJ2-5	TGCGCCAGCAGCCAAGATACAGGGGGCGTGCAGACCCAGTACTTC	CASSQDTGGVQTQYF
TRBV3-1	many	TRBD2	TRBJ2-1	TGTGCCAGCAGCCCCGACCCCCGGGACTATTACAATGAGCAGTTCTTC	CASSPDPRDYYNEQFF
TRBV7-9	few	-	TRBJ2-3	TGTGCCAGCGGGATGGCCCCCACAGATACGCAGTATTTT	CASGMAPTDTQYF
TRBV7-9	few	-	TRBJ2-7	TGTGCCAGCAGCTTAGGGTCCGATGGGCCTTACGAGCAGTACTTC	CASSLGSDGPYEQYF
TRBV6-1	many	TRBD1	TRBJ2-3	TGTGCCGGGGGACAGGATTTCACAGATACGCAGTATTTT	CAGGQDFTDTQYF
TRBV24-1	few	-	TRBJ2-2	TGTGCCACCAGTGATCCGGGATGGACAGATAAGAACACCGGGGAGCTGTTTTTT	CATSDPGWTDKNTGELFF
TRBV5-1	-	-	TRBJ1-2	TGCGCCAGCAGCTTGGGGGGACTCAGGACGGGAGGCTACACCTTC	CASSLGGLRTGGYTF
TRBV5-6	-	-	TRBJ2-1	TGTGCCAGCAGCCGAGCTAGCGACGAGCAGTTCTTC	CASSRASDEQFF
TRBV11-2	many	-	TRBJ2-1	TGTGCCAGCAGCTTAATTGGTTCCCTTAACAATGAGCAGTTCTTC	CASSLIGSLNNEQFF
TRBV20-1	many	TRBD2	TRBJ2-5	TGCAGTGCTAGAGGTCTCTCCGGGACTAGCGGGAGTGGGGGTTCCGAGACCCAGTACTTC	CSARGLSGTSGSGGSETQYF
TRBV27	many	-	TRBJ2-7	TGTGCCAGCAGTAGGATTGGGACTGGAACCTACGAGCAGTACTTC	CASSRIGTGTYEQYF
TRBV6-2/TRBV6-3	-	-	TRBJ2-7	TGTGCCAGCGTCCCCGTGGGGTGGACCTACGAGCAGTACTTC	CASVPVGWTYEQYF
TRBV14	many	TRBD2	TRBJ2-1	TGTGCCAGCAGCCAAGCCCGGTGGGTTAGCGGGAGAGATGAGCAGTTCTTC	CASSQARWVSGRDEQFF
TRBV2	many	-	TRBJ2-7	TGTGCCAGCAGTGGTGAGTCCTACGAGCAGTACTTC	CASSGESYEQYF
TRBV20-1	many	-	TRBJ2-3	TGCAGTGCTACCACTAGCACGGCCTTGGATACGCAGTATTTT	CSATTSTALDTQYF
TRBV4-1	-	-	TRBJ2-3	TGCGCCAGCAGCCGCCGGAGGGACTCGACAGATACGCAGTATTTT	CASSRRRDSTDTQYF
TRBV9	-	-	TRBJ1-2	TGTGCCAGCAGCGCCTCAGGGGTCTTAAACTATGGCTACACCTTC	CASSASGVLNYGYTF
TRBV18	few	-	TRBJ1-4	TGTGCCAGCTCCCCGCCGGGGGGCGGCCGTAATGAAAAACTGTTTTTT	CASSPPGGGRNEKLFF
TRBV12-3/TRBV12-4	-	TRBD1	TRBJ1-2	TGTGCCAGCAACAAAGGGCCGGGACAGGGAGGCTATGGCTACACCTTC	CASNKGPGQGGYGYTF
TRBV29-1	many	TRBD2	TRBJ2-1	TGCAGCGGGGCGGGAGGGTACAATGAGCAGTTCTTC	CSGAGGYNEQFF
TRBV6-1	many	-	TRBJ1-5	TGTGCCAGCAGTAAGGACATGAGCAATCAGCCCCAGCATTTT	CASSKDMSNQPQHF
TRBV28	many	-	TRBJ1-2	TGTGCCAGCACCGGCCCCCCGGTTAACTATGGCTACACCTTC	CASTGPPVNYGYTF
TRBV2	many	TRBD1	TRBJ2-5	TGTGCCAGCAGTGGGCTCAGGACAGGGGGCAGGACCGAACCACGGGAGACCCAGTACTTC	CASSGLRTGGRTEPRETQYF
TRBV12-3/TRBV12-4	-	-	TRBJ2-3	TGTGCCACCTTACTAGCCCCTGAGTCAGATACGCAGTATTTT	CATLLAPESDTQYF
TRBV19	many	-	TRBJ2-1	TGTGCCAGTAGTATGCAGGGGATGAGCGGAGGGAGCTCCTACAATGAGCAGTTCTTC	CASSMQGMSGGSSYNEQFF
TRBV5-4	few	-	TRBJ2-3	TGTGCCAGCAGCTTCATTGACTGGCACACAGATACGCAGTATTTT	CASSFIDWHTDTQYF
TRBV9	-	-	TRBJ1-5	TGTGCCAGCAGCAAGTCGTCGGGTGATCAGCCCCAGCATTTT	CASSKSSGDQPQHF
TRBV28	few	TRBD2	TRBJ2-1	TGTGCCAGCAGCAAACCTACCGGGACTAGCGGGAGTATTGAGCAGTTCTTC	CASSKPTGTSGSIEQFF
TRBV7-9	-	-	TRBJ1-6	TGTGCCATCTCTAACGTGGGGAATTCACCCCTCCACTTT	CAISNVGNSPLHF
TRBV6-1	many	-	TRBJ1-6	TGTGCCAGCAGTGCCCGACAGGATTGGGATAATTCACCCCTCCACTTT	CASSARQDWDNSPLHF
TRBV10-2	few	-	TRBJ2-7	TGCGCCAGCAGGGAACGGTTAGAGGGGGTCGAGCAGTACTTC	CASRERLEGVEQYF
TRBV29-1	few	-	TRBJ1-1	TGCAGCGTTGAGGTCGGAACTGAAGCTTTCTTT	CSVEVGTEAFF
TRBV3-1	many	-	TRBJ1-1	TGTGCCAGCAGCCAAGGGATCACGGGCACTGAAGCTTTCTTT	CASSQGITGTEAFF
TRBV30	-	TRBD1	TRBJ2-5	TGTGCCTGGAGTGCGGGACAGGGGGAGACCCAGTACTTC	CAWSAGQGETQYF
TRBV7-9	many	-	TRBJ2-7	TGTGCCAGCAGCTTTAGGGAGCCGGGACTCACGATCGGCGAGCAGTACTTC	CASSFREPGLTIGEQYF
TRBV6-5	many	-	TRBJ1-2	TGTGCCAGCAGTTACTCACGGGGCTATGGCTACACCTTC	CASSYSRGYGYTF
TRBV3-1	few	TRBD2	TRBJ2-7	TGTGCCAGCAGCACACGCACCGGGACTAGCACTCTCACCTACGAGCAGTACTTC	CASSTRTGTSTLTYEQYF
TRBV5-1	few	TRBD1	TRBJ2-2	TGCGCCAGCAGCCCGATGTCAGGGGGCCGCACCGGGGAGCTGTTTTTT	CASSPMSGGRTGELFF
TRBV9	-	TRBD1	TRBJ2-5	TGTGCCAGCAGCCCGCCGGGACAGGGCTTATCAGAGACCCAGTACTTC	CASSPPGQGLSETQYF
TRBV4-3	few	-	TRBJ1-4	TGCGCCAGCAGCCAAGCCCGCCCAGAGGCGGAAAAACTGTTTTTT	CASSQARPEAEKLFF
TRBV6-1	-	-	TRBJ1-4	TGTGCCAGCAGGATCCCCGGGCACACTAATGAAAAACTGTTTTTT	CASRIPGHTNEKLFF